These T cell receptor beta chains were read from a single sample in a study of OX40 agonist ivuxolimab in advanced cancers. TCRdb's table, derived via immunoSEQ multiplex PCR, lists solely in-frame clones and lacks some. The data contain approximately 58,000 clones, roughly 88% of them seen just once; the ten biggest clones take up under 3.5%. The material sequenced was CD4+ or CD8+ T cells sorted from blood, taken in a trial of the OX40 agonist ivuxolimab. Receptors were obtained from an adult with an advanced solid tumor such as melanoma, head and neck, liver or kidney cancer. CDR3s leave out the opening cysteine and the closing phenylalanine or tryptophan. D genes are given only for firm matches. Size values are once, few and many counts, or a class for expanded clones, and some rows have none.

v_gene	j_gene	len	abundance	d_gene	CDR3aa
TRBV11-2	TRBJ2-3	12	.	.	ASSQQRGTDTQY
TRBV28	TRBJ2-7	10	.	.	ASSFPGDEQY
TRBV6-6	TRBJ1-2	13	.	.	ASSYSNRVDYGYT
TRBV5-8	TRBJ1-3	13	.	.	ASSLAGEAGNTIY
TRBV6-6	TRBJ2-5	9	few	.	ASRLWETQY
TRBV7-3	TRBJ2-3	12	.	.	ASSFGDSTDTQY
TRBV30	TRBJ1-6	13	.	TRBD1	AWSETGFRNSPLH
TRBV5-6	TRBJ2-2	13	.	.	ASSWGQGTAGELF
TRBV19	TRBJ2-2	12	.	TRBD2	ASGTSGNTGELF
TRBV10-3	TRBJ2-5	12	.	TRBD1	AISDRQGTETQY
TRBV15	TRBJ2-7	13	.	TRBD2	ATSRDNSGGREQY
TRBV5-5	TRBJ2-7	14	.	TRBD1	ASSLDGTGRSYEQY
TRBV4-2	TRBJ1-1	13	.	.	ASSQEGDPRVEAF
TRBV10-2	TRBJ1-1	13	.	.	ASSRLQGGNTEAF
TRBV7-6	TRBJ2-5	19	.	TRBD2	ASSLAAAGTSGNLPPKTQY
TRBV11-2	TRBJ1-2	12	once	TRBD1	ASSRDRTGHGYT
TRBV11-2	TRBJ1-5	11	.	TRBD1	ASSWTGGQPQH
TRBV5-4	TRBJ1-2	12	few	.	ASSPWTGDYGYT
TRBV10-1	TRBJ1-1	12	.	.	ASSELGLNTEAF
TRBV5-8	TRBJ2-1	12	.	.	ASSLGGARNEQF
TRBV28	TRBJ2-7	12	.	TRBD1	ASRTGTGIHEQY
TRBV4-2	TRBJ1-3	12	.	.	ASSPELSGNTIY
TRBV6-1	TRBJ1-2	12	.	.	ASSEYGENYGYT
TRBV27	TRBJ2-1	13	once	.	ASSFGVATYNEQF
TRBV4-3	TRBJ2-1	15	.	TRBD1	ASSQFTQGASYNEQF
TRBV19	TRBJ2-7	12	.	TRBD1	ASSKGDRGNEQY
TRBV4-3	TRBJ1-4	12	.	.	ASSQSPDRKKLF
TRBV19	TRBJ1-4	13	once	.	ASSPTGTRGEKLF
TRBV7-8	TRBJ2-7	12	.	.	ASSLSSSIYEQY
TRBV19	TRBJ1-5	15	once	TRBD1	ASSIDLGQGANQPQH
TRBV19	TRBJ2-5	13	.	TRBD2	ASSITSGHQETQY
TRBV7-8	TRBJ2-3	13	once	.	ASSLRRGNSDTQY
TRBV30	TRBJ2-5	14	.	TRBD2	AWSPGLAGFQETQY
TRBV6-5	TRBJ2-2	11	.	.	ASSRSQGRELF
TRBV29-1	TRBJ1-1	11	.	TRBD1	SVELTGVTEAF
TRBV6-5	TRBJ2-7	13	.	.	ASSQGGGTVSEQY
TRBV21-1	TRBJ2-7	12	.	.	ASSSREFEGEQY
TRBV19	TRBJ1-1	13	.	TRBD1	ASRGTGGTNTEAF
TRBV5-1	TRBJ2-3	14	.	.	ASSLAGTFGADTQY
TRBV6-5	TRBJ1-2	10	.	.	ASSFSGYGYT
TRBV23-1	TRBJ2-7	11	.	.	ARWGRPSYEQY
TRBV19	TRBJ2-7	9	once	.	ASGELYEQY
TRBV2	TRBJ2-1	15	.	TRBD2	ASSEKYWGLVDNEQF
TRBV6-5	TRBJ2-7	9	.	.	ASSHSGEQY
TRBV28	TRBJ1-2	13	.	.	ASSLQGVLLFGYT
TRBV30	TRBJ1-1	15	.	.	AWGRSVGVSMNTEAF
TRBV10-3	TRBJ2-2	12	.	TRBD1	ATAGQGGTGELF
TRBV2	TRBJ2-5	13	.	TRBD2	ASSLTSGYQETQY
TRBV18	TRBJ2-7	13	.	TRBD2	ASSPGLASLYEQY
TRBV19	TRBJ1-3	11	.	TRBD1	ASGTTGGNTIY
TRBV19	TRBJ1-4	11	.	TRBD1	ASSRQGAEKLF
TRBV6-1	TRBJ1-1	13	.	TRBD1	ASSEAVGGGREAF
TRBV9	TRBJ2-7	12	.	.	ASSVAPGLYEQY
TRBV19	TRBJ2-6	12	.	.	ASNRRSGANVLT
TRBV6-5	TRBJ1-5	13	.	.	ASGWARESNQPQH
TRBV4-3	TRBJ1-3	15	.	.	ASSQDNGFLGGNTIY